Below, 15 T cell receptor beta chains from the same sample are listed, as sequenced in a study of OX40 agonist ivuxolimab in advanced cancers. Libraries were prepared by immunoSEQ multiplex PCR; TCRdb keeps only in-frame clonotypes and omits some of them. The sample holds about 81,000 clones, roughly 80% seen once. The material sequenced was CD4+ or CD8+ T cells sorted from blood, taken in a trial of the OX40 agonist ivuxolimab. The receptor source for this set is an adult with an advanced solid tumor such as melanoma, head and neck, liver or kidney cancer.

CDR3 region: CASDVSVGQGRGQETQYF. The CDR3 region has the DNA TGTGCCAGCGATGTTAGCGTGGGACAGGGGAGGGGCCAAGAGACCCAGTACTTC. This chain uses TRBV6-4 with TRBJ2-5; 10 positions match TRBD1. The J segment lost 1 base and the V segment lost 8 bases, leaving 16 bases of the junction unmatched. The V gene's germline CDR1 is MRHNA and CDR2 SNTAGT. The CDR3 is made up of 18 amino acids.

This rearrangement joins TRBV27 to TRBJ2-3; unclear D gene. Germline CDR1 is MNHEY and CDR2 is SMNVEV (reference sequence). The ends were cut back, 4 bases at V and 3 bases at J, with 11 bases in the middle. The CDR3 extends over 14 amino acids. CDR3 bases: TGTGCCAGCAGTTCACCTCGGCCGACAGATACGCAGTATTTT. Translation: CASSSPRPTDTQYF.

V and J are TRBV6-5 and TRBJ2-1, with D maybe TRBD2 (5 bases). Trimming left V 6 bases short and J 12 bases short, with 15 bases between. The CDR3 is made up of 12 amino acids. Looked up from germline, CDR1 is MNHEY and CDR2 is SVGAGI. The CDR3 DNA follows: TGTGCCAGCAGCTCACTATCCAGCGGGCAGTTCTTC. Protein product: CASSSLSSGQFF.

Here the CDR3 DNA reads TGTGCCAGTAGTATCGGCAGTGACTATGGCTACACCTTC. Its translation is CASSIGSDYGYTF. The chain couples TRBV19 to TRBJ1-2; no reliable D call. The CDR3 extends over 13 amino acids. V gave up 3 bases and J gave up 3 bases, with 8 bases separating them. Germline V CDR1 and CDR2: LNHDA, SQIVND (reference sequence).

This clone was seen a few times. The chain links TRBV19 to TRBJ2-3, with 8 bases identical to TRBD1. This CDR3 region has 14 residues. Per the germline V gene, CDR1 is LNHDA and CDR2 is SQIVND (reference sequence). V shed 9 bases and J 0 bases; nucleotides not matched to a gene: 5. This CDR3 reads CASTTGVSTDTQYF. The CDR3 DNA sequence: TGTGCCAGCACGACAGGGGTGAGCACAGATACGCAGTATTTT.

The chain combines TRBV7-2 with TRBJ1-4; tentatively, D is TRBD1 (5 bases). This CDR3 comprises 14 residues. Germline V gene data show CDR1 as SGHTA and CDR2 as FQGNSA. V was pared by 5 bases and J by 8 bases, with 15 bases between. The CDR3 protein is CASSRGTGWEKLFF. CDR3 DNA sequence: TGTGCCAGCAGCCGCGGGACGGGCTGGGAAAAACTGTTTTTT.

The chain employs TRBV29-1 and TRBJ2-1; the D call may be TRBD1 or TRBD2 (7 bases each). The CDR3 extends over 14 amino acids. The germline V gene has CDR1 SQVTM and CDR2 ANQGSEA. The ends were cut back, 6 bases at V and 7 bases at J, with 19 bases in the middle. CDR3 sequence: CSVQKGRGRNEQFF. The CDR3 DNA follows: TGCAGCGTCCAGAAGGGGAGGGGGCGAAATGAGCAGTTCTTC.

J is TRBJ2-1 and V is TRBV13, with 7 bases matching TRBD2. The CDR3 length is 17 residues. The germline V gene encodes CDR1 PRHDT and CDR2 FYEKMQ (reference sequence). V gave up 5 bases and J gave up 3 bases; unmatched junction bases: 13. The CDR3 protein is CASSPRGAGYLYNEQFF. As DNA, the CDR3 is TGTGCCAGCAGCCCTCGGGGAGCGGGGTACCTCTACAATGAGCAGTTCTTC.

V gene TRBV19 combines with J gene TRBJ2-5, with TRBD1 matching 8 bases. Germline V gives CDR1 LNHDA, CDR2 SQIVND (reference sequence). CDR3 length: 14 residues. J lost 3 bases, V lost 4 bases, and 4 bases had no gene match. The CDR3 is CASSRGQGKETQYF. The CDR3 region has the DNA TGTGCCAGTAGTAGAGGACAGGGCAAAGAGACCCAGTACTTC.

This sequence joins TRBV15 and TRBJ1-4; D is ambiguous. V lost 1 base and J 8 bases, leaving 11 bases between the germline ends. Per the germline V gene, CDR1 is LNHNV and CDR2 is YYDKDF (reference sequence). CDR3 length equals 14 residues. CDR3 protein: CATSRGAVGEKLFF. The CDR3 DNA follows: TGTGCCACCAGCAGAGGGGCGGTGGGAGAAAAACTGTTTTTT.

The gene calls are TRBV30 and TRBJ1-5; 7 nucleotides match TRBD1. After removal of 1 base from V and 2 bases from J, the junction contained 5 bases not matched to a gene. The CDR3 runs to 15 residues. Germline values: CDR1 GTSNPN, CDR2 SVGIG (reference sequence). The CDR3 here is CAWSEGGGGNQPQHF. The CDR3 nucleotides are TGTGCCTGGAGTGAGGGAGGGGGCGGCAATCAGCCCCAGCATTTT.

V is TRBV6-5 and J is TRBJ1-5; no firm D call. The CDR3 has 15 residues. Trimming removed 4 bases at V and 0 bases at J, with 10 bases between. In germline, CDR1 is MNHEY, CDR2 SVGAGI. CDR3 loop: CASSSYYSSNQPQHF. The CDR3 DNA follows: TGTGCCAGCAGTTCCTATTACAGTAGCAATCAGCCCCAGCATTTT.

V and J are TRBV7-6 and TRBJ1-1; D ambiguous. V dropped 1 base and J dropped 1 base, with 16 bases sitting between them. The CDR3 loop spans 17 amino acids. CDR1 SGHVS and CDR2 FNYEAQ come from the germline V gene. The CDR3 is CASSLGNLYTSNTEAFF. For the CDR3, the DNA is TGTGCCAGCAGCTTAGGTAATCTCTACACCTCGAACACTGAAGCTTTCTTT.

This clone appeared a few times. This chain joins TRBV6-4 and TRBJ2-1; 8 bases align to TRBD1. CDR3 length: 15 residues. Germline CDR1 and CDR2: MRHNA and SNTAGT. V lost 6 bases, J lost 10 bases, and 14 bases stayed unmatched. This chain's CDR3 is CASSKEPTGGGEQFF. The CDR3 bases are TGTGCCAGCAGCAAGGAGCCAACAGGGGGAGGCGAGCAGTTCTTC.

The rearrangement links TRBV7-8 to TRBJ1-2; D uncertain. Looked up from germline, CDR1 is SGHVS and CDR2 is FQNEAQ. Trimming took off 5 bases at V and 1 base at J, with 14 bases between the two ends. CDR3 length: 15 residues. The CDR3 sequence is CASSTRPNFNYGYTF. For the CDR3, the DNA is TGTGCCAGCAGCACTCGACCGAATTTTAACTATGGCTACACCTTC.